Given below is one T cell receptor beta chain in context. The CDR3 is 14 residues long. The germline gives CDR1 MGHRA, CDR2 YSYEKL. V gave up 6 bases and J gave up 4 bases; unmatched junction bases: 5. The sample belongs to a study of blood T cell repertoires in COVID-19. Overall study context: Samples of COVID-19 (acute and convalescent) were obtained from the United States, Italy and Spain. From T cells, B-cell-depleted T cells, or PBMCs came the material, which was cDNA or gDNA.

In the source study's methods: From reference gene primer amplification, estimates of nucleated cell counts were derived. Produced via immunoSEQ multiplex PCR; TCRdb's table is partial and in-frame only. For V, J and clone size, that table is used; D and trimming come from the DNA. The sample contains 140,000 to 150,000 clones, approximately 90% of which appear only once. The J gene is TRBJ2-5, the V gene TRBV4-1; 10 bases match TRBD2. The specimen was peripheral blood. This sequence was found in a man between 60 and 75 years old with active or convalescent COVID-19. CDR3 nucleotide sequence: TGCGCCAGCAGGGGATTAGCGGGAGGAGAGACCCAGTACTTC. Translation gives CASRGLAGGETQYF.